The 20 T cell receptor beta chains presented below share a single source sample, sequenced in a study of beta chain features in type 1 diabetes. All of the isolated RNA was reverse transcribed, so expressed TCRB transcripts were sequenced. Clones were sequenced by immunoSEQ multiplex PCR, and TCRdb holds only the in-frame ones, with some missing. The sample holds a few hundred thousand clones; roughly 21% are singletons and the top ten take about 0.044%. Input material: naive CD4+ T cells from blood. The receptors shown here come from a woman aged 18 to 35 in good health.

V gene TRBV7-8 combines with J gene TRBJ2-3; D is uncertain. Per the germline V gene, CDR1 is SGHVS and CDR2 is FQNEAQ. Between the trimmed V and J ends, which lost 4 bases and 2 bases, there was a span of 13 bases. CDR3 size: 15 residues. CDR3 amino acids: CASSSDRVLTDTQYF. In nucleotides, the CDR3 is TGTGCCAGCAGCTCAGACCGGGTCCTCACAGATACGCAGTATTTT. Using reference TRBV7-8 and TRBJ2-3 for the parts outside the CDR3, the full variable domain is GAGVSQSPRYKVAKRGQDVALRCDPISGHVSLFWYQQALGQGPEFLTYFQNEAQLDKSGLPSDRFFAERPEGSVSTLKIQRTQQEDSAVYLCASSSDRVLTDTQYFGPGTRLTVL.

In this sample, this clone turned up a few times. Other DNA sequences of this sample code for an identical CDR3. The V call is TRBV2, the J call TRBJ1-5; D perhaps matches TRBD1 (5 bases). V lost 2 bases and J lost 0, with 8 bases in between. The CDR3 sequence is 15 residues long. The germline V gene has CDR1 SNHLY and CDR2 FYNNEI. The CDR3 DNA reads as TGTGCCAGCAGTGAAACAGGATATAGCAATCAGCCCCAGCATTTT. Protein sequence: CASSETGYSNQPQHF.

In this sample, this clone turned up a few times. DNA of the CDR3: TGTGCCTGGAGTGCACCAGGGGGCTACAAGAATGAGCAGTTCTTC. It encodes CAWSAPGGYKNEQFF. The chain joins TRBV30 to TRBJ2-1, with 8 bases that match TRBD1. The V gene's germline CDR1 is GTSNPN and CDR2 SVGIG (reference sequence). This CDR3 comprises 15 residues. With V trimmed by 1 base and J by 7 bases, 9 bases remained unmatched.

This chain uses TRBV12-5 with TRBJ2-4; 8 bases align to TRBD1. The CDR3 contains 15 residues. With 6 bases clipped from V and 7 bases from J, the junction kept 11 bases outside the gene matches. CDR1 and CDR2 (germline): LGHNT, FRNRAP. The CDR3, as DNA: TGTGCTAGTGGACAATACAGGGGGAGGCTGAACATTCAGTACTTC. Residues: CASGQYRGRLNIQYF.

The CDR3 here is CSAITGGTGKLFF. The DNA of the CDR3 is TGCAGCGCTATTACAGGGGGAACGGGAAAACTGTTTTTT. The V and J genes are TRBV29-1 and TRBJ1-4; TRBD1 agrees at 8 bases. V dropped 7 bases and J dropped 10; count of bases not matched to a gene: 11. Per germline, CDR1 SQVTM and CDR2 ANQGSEA. The CDR3 is made up of 13 amino acids.

The chain recombines TRBV2 with TRBJ2-7, with 14 nucleotides matching TRBD2. CDR1 SNHLY and CDR2 FYNNEI come from the germline V gene. CDR3 length: 16 residues. V lost 3 bases to trimming and J lost 1 base; unmatched junction nucleotides: 2. The CDR3, as DNA: TGTGCCAGCAGTGACGGACTAGCGGGAGGATCCTACGAGCAGTACTTC. It is translated as CASSDGLAGGSYEQYF.

This sequence joins TRBV4-3 and TRBJ2-7; TRBD2 is a possible D gene (7 bases). Deletions cut 4 bases from V and 6 bases from J, with 16 bases between. Per the germline V gene, CDR1 is LGHNA and CDR2 is YSLEER. The CDR3 covers 14 residues. CDR3 DNA: TGCGCCAGCAGCCTAAACAGGGAGGGGGGCGAGCAGTACTTC. This encodes CASSLNREGGEQYF.

This clone has just a few counts. V gene TRBV30 combines with J gene TRBJ1-2; D gene ambiguous. The germline V and J ends were trimmed by 2 bases and 0 bases, with 7 bases remaining between them. This CDR3 comprises 13 residues. Germline V gene sequence: CDR1 GTSNPN, CDR2 SVGIG (reference sequence). Here the CDR3 reads CAWSPPTNYGYTF. The CDR3 DNA reads as TGTGCCTGGAGTCCCCCAACTAACTATGGCTACACCTTC.

The V and J genes are TRBV7-2 and TRBJ1-1; D not resolved. Per germline, CDR1 SGHTA and CDR2 FQGNSA. This CDR3 is built from 12 residues. V dropped 2 bases and J dropped 7 bases, with 8 bases sitting between them. The CDR3 spells CASSLFVLEAFF. In nucleotides, the CDR3 is TGTGCCAGCAGCTTATTCGTCCTTGAAGCTTTCTTT.

The rearrangement uses TRBV11-3 and TRBJ2-2, with TRBD1 as a possible D gene (6 bases). V dropped 5 bases and J dropped 4 bases, with 14 bases sitting between them. CDR1 is SGHNT and CDR2 is YENEEA in the germline V gene. The CDR3 covers 15 residues. The CDR3 protein is CASSMTGSVTGELFF. Here the CDR3 DNA reads TGTGCCAGCAGCATGACAGGTTCGGTCACCGGGGAGCTGTTTTTT.

V usage is TRBV7-2 and J usage is TRBJ2-5; the match to TRBD1 covers 7 bases. The germline V gene has CDR1 SGHTA and CDR2 FQGNSA. The junction had 4 bases not matched to a gene; V was cut back by 4 bases and J by 5 bases. The length of the CDR3 is 13 residues. The CDR3 loop is CASSSQGKETQYF. Written as DNA, the CDR3 is TGTGCCAGCAGCTCACAGGGGAAGGAGACCCAGTACTTC.

This clone was counted only a few times. V and J are TRBV11-2 and TRBJ2-2; D not certain. The CDR3 length is 14 residues. V was clipped by 1 base and J by 4 bases, with 7 bases between them. Germline loops: CDR1 SGHAT, CDR2 FQNNGV. The CDR3 DNA follows: TGTGCCAGCAGCTTAGTTCCACTCACCGGGGAGCTGTTTTTT. This gives the protein CASSLVPLTGELFF.

This chain joins TRBV4-1 and TRBJ2-5; possibly TRBD1 for D (6 bases). Trimming took off 1 base at V and 5 bases at J, with 11 bases between the two ends. The CDR3 is made up of 14 amino acids. Per the germline V gene, CDR1 is MGHRA and CDR2 is YSYEKL. CDR3 DNA: TGCGCCAGCAGCCAAGTCACAGGGAGTGAGACCCAGTACTTC. This encodes CASSQVTGSETQYF.

The chain combines TRBV4-2 with TRBJ2-3; 9 bases match TRBD2. J was trimmed by 0 bases and V by 1 base; bases with no gene match: 11. The length of the CDR3 is 19 residues. CDR1 LGHNA and CDR2 YNFKEQ come from the germline V gene. The CDR3 here is CASSQGVSSGGTSTDTQYF. For the CDR3, the DNA is TGTGCCAGCAGCCAAGGGGTCTCCAGCGGGGGGACTAGCACAGATACGCAGTATTTT.

This clone showed up just a few times. The V and J genes are TRBV7-8 and TRBJ1-5; 11 nucleotides agree with TRBD1. CDR1 and CDR2 (germline): SGHVS, FQNEAQ. The ends lost 4 bases at V and 11 bases at J; junction bases unmatched: 13. The CDR3 has 16 amino acids. In nucleotides, the CDR3 is TGTGCCAGCAGCTGGGGCGGGACAGGGGGTTCCTCGTCCCAGCATTTT. Translation gives CASSWGGTGGSSSQHF.

This clone showed up just a few times. The chain carries TRBV7-2 and TRBJ2-5; 12 bases match TRBD1. CDR1 SGHTA and CDR2 FQGNSA come from the germline V gene. CDR3 length: 14 residues. The J segment lost 5 bases and the V segment lost 5 bases, leaving 3 bases of the junction unmatched. The CDR3 reads CASSRDRGHETQYF. The CDR3 DNA follows: TGTGCCAGCAGCCGGGACAGGGGGCATGAGACCCAGTACTTC.

The gene calls are TRBV21-1 and TRBJ2-2; the D call of TRBD2 is as the table states it, not checked on the DNA. TRBV21-1 constitutes a pseudogene. The CDR3 has 18 residues. The CDR3, as DNA: TGTGCCAGCAGCTCCGGGACTAGCGGGAAGCGAACACCCGGGGAGCTGTTTTTT. It encodes CASSSGTSGKRTPGELFF.

The chain joins TRBV25-1 to TRBJ2-7; 7 bases agree with TRBD2. V shed 2 bases, J shed 6 bases, and the junction held 7 bases outside the gene matches. This CDR3 is 14 amino acids long. Looked up from germline, CDR1 is MGHDK and CDR2 is SYGVNS. CDR3 in DNA: TGTGCCAGCAGTGAAGGCGGGAGCCTTTTCGAGCAGTACTTC. As protein: CASSEGGSLFEQYF.

CDR3 protein: CASSRWEPSQETQYF. Here the CDR3 DNA reads TGCGCCAGCAGCCGATGGGAGCCCTCCCAAGAGACCCAGTACTTC. The chain links TRBV5-1 to TRBJ2-5, with a weak D call TRBD2 (5 bases). The germline CDR1 and CDR2 sequences are SGHRS and YFSETQ. The CDR3 has 15 residues. V was trimmed by 4 bases and J by 1 base, leaving 14 bases between them.

This sequence joins TRBV7-2 and TRBJ1-5; D call uncertain. Trimming pared 7 bases from V and 7 bases from J, leaving 20 bases between. There are 15 residues in the CDR3. The germline V gene encodes CDR1 SGHTA and CDR2 FQGNSA. The CDR3 coding sequence is TGTGCCAGCACCCCCAGACGGGGTTTGGGACAGCCCCAGCATTTT. This codes for CASTPRRGLGQPQHF.